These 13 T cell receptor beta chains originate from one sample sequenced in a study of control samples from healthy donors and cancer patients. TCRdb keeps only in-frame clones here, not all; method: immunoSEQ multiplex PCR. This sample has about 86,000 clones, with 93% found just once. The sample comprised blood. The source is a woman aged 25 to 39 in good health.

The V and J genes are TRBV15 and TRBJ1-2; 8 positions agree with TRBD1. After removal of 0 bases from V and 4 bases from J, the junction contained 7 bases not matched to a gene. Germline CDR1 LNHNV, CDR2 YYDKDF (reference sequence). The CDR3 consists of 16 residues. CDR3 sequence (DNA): TGTGCCACCAGCAGAGATGGCGACAGGGGACGCTATGGCTACACCTTC. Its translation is CATSRDGDRGRYGYTF.

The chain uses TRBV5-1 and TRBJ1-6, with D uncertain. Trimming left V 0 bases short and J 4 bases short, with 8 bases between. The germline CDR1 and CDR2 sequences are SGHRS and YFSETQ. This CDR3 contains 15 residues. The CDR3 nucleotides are TGCGCCAGCAGCTTGGATCTAAGGTATAATTCACCCCTCCACTTT. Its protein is CASSLDLRYNSPLHF.

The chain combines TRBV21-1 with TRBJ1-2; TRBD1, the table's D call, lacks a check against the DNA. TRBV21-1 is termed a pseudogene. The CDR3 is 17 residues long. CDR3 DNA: TGTGCCAGCAGCAAGGCCCCCGAAGAATATAATAACTATGGCTACACCTTC. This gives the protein CASSKAPEEYNNYGYTF.

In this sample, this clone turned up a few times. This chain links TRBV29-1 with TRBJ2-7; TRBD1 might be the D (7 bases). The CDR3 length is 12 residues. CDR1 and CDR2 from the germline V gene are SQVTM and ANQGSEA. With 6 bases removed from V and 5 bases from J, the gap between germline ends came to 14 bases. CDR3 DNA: TGCAGCGTGGGGGGACAGCCCAACGAGCAGTACTTC. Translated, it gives CSVGGQPNEQYF.

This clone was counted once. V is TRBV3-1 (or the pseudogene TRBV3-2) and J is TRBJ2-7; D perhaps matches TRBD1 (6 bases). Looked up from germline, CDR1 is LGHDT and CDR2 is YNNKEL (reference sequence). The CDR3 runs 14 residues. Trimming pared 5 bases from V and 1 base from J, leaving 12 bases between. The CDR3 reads CASSSTGTSYEQYF. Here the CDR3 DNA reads TGTGCCAGCAGCTCAACCGGGACATCCTACGAGCAGTACTTC.

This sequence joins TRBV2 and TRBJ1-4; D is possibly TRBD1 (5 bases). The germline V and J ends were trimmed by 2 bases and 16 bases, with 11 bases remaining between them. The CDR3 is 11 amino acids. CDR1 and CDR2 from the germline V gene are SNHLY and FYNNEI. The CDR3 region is CASSEQQVQFF. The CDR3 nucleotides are TGTGCCAGCAGTGAACAACAGGTCCAGTTTTTT.

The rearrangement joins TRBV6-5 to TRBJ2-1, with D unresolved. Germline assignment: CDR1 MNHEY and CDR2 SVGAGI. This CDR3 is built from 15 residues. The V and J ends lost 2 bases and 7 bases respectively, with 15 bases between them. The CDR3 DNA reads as TGTGCCAGCAGTTACATCACGAGGTCCGTTAATGAGCAGTTCTTC. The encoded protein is CASSYITRSVNEQFF.

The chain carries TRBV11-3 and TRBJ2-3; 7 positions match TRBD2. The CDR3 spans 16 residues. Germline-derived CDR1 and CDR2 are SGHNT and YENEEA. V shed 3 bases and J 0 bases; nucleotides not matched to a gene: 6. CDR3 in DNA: TGTGCCAGCAGCTTTCAGGGACTACTAAGCACAGATACGCAGTATTTT. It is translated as CASSFQGLLSTDTQYF.

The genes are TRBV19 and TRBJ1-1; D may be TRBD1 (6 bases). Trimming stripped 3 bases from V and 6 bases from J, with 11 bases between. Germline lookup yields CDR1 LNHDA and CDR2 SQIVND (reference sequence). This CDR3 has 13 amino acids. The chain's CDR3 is CASSIEGGAEAFF. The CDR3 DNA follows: TGTGCCAGTAGTATTGAAGGGGGAGCTGAAGCTTTCTTT.

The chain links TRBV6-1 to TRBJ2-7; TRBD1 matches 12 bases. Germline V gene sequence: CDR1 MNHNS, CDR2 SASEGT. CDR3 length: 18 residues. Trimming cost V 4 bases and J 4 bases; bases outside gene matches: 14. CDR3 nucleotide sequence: TGTGCCAGCAGTGCCCTCTCTTTTTCGGGACAGGGGGCGTACGAGCAGTACTTC. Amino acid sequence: CASSALSFSGQGAYEQYF.

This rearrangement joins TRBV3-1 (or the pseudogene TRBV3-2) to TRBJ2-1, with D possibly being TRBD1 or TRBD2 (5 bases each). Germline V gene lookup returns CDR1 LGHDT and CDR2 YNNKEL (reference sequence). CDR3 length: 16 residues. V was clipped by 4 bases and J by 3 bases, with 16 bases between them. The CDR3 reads CASSLATGTSYNEQFF. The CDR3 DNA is TGTGCCAGCAGCCTTGCAACCGGGACCAGCTACAATGAGCAGTTCTTC.

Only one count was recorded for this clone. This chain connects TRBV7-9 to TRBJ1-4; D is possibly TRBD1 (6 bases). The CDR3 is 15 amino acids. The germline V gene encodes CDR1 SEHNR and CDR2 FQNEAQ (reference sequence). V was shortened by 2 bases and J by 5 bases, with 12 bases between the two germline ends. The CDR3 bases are TGTGCCAGCAGCTTATTCGGGGGCGCGAATGAAAAACTGTTTTTT. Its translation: CASSLFGGANEKLFF.

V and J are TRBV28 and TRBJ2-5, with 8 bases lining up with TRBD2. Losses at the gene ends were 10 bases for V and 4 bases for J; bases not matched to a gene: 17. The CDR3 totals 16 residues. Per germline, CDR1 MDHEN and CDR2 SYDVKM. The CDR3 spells CATHSGGGAIRETQYF. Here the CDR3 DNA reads TGTGCCACCCACTCGGGGGGGGGTGCCATTCGAGAGACCCAGTACTTC.